Below, one T cell receptor (beta chain) is given with its context. The entry originates in a study of control samples from healthy donors and cancer patients. Only in-frame clones appear in the TCRdb table, and some are missing; sequencing was by immunoSEQ multiplex PCR. This sample has approximately 150,000 clones, with roughly nine tenths found just once. The CDR3 is made up of 13 amino acids. Per germline, CDR1 LNHDA and CDR2 SQIVND (reference sequence). Trimming stripped 8 bases from V and 8 bases from J, with 16 bases between. The chain has TRBV19 and TRBJ2-4; possibly TRBD1 or TRBD2 for D (6 bases each). The specimen was blood. The clonotype was recovered from a man aged 18 to 30 in good health. CDR3 DNA sequence: TGTGCCAGTGGGGGGCCCCACTGGGACATTCAGTACTTC. Encoded protein: CASGGPHWDIQYF.